Listed below are T cell receptor beta chains from one sample, sequenced in a study of vaccination and CD4 T cells after COVID-19. Which antigens these TCRs recognize remains unknown. One entry per CDR3 protein results from TCRdb running MiXCR on the PCR reads. This sample has approximately 10,000 distinct CDR3 sequences, with 45% to 60% found just once. Sequenced input: CD4+ T cells from blood, cultured in vitro. These receptor sequences come from a human donor who had recovered from COVID-19. The CDR3 runs from the conserved cysteine through the conserved F or W. The D gene is left open where the match is weak. Clone size is stated in some rows and not others, as once, few, many or a class when expanded.

J gene: TRBJ1-5
clone size: NA
D gene: TRBD1
V gene: TRBV6-1
CDR3 DNA: TGTGCCAGCAGCGACCCCTCCTCTGACAGGGGGCGCCAGCCCCAGCATTTT
CDR3 protein: CASSDPSSDRGRQPQHF

J gene: TRBJ2-3
clone size: NA
D gene: TRBD2
V gene: TRBV24-1
CDR3 DNA: TGTGCCACCAGTGATTTGGGCTCCGTCGGGAGGTCGGGCACAGATACGCAGTATTTT
CDR3 protein: CATSDLGSVGRSGTDTQYF

J gene: TRBJ2-7
clone size: few
D gene: NA
V gene: TRBV20-1
CDR3 DNA: TGCAGTGCCCTGGGCCAGCGGAAAGGTTCCGAGCAGTACTTC
CDR3 protein: CSALGQRKGSEQYF

J gene: TRBJ2-7
clone size: NA
D gene: TRBD1
V gene: TRBV20-1
CDR3 DNA: TGCAGTGCTAGCCCACAGGGGACCGAGCAGTACTTC
CDR3 protein: CSASPQGTEQYF

J gene: TRBJ2-7
clone size: NA
D gene: TRBD1
V gene: TRBV7-2
CDR3 DNA: TGTGCCAGCAGCTTAGTGGGACAGGGCTTCCACGAGCAGTACTTC
CDR3 protein: CASSLVGQGFHEQYF

J gene: TRBJ2-7
clone size: NA
D gene: NA
V gene: TRBV6-1
CDR3 DNA: TGTGCCAGCACCGAATATCAGGGGCTATCTTACGAGCAGTACTTC
CDR3 protein: CASTEYQGLSYEQYF

J gene: TRBJ1-1
clone size: few
D gene: NA
V gene: TRBV7-8
CDR3 DNA: TGTGCCAGCAGCTTAGCGCTCAGACATATGAACACTGAAGCTTTCTTT
CDR3 protein: CASSLALRHMNTEAFF

J gene: TRBJ2-5
clone size: NA
D gene: TRBD2
V gene: TRBV20-1
CDR3 DNA: TGCAGTGCGGAGCGCGGGGGTATCCAAGAGACCCAGTACTTC
CDR3 protein: CSAERGGIQETQYF

J gene: TRBJ1-2
clone size: NA
D gene: NA
V gene: TRBV6-1
CDR3 DNA: TGTGCCAGCAGGGGGGGGGGTATTCCGTATGGCTACACCTTC
CDR3 protein: CASRGGGIPYGYTF

J gene: TRBJ1-1
clone size: NA
D gene: NA
V gene: TRBV20-1
CDR3 DNA: TGCAGTGCTAGACCACAGGGCGCCTCGGTAATGAACGCTGAAGCTTTCTTT
CDR3 protein: CSARPQGASVMNAEAFF

J gene: TRBJ1-1
clone size: NA
D gene: NA
V gene: TRBV2
CDR3 DNA: TGTGCCAGCACCGGCTTCCGCACTGAAGCTTTCTTT
CDR3 protein: CASTGFRTEAFF

J gene: TRBJ2-7
clone size: NA
D gene: NA
V gene: TRBV6-1
CDR3 DNA: TGTGCCAGCAGTGTTTCAGCACGATACGAGCAGTACTTC
CDR3 protein: CASSVSARYEQYF

J gene: TRBJ1-1
clone size: few
D gene: NA
V gene: TRBV10-3
CDR3 DNA: TGTGCCAGCAGTGTTTTTGGAGGCCCGAACACTGAAGCTTTCTTT
CDR3 protein: CASSVFGGPNTEAFF

J gene: TRBJ2-3
clone size: NA
D gene: NA
V gene: TRBV5-4
CDR3 DNA: TGTGCCAGCAGCTGGAGGTCTGCGGGGCTCACAGATACGCAGTATTTT
CDR3 protein: CASSWRSAGLTDTQYF

J gene: TRBJ2-7
clone size: medium-sized
D gene: NA
V gene: TRBV6-1
CDR3 DNA: TGTGCCAGCAGTGAAGCAGCGGCCTCCTACGAGCAGTACTTC
CDR3 protein: CASSEAAASYEQYF

J gene: TRBJ1-2
clone size: large
D gene: NA
V gene: TRBV7-8
CDR3 DNA: TGTGCCAGCAGCTTAGATCCCGGGGGAGGGTATGGCTACACCTTC
CDR3 protein: CASSLDPGGGYGYTF

J gene: TRBJ1-2
clone size: NA
D gene: NA
V gene: TRBV10-3
CDR3 DNA: TGTGCCATCACCCAAGAGAGACAGGAATCCTATGGCTACACCTTC
CDR3 protein: CAITQERQESYGYTF

J gene: TRBJ1-2
clone size: NA
D gene: TRBD1
V gene: TRBV7-9
CDR3 DNA: TGTGCCAGCAGCTTTTCTCACCCTACAGGGGGGGGAGGCTACACCTTC
CDR3 protein: CASSFSHPTGGGGYTF

J gene: TRBJ1-2
clone size: NA
D gene: NA
V gene: TRBV6-1
CDR3 DNA: TGTGCCAGCAGTCTTCGACAGGTTAACTATGGCTACACCTTC
CDR3 protein: CASSLRQVNYGYTF